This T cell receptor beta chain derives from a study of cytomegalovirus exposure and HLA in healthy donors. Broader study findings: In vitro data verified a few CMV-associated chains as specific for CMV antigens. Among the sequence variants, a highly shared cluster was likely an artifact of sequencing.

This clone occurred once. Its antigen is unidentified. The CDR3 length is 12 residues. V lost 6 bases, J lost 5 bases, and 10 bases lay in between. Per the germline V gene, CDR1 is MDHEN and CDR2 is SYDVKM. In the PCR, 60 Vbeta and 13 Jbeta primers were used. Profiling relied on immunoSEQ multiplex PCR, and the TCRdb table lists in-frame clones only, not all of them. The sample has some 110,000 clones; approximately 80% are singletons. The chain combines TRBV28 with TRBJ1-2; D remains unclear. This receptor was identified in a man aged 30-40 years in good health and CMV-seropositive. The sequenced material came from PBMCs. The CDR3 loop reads CASSLGSYGYTF. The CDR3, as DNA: TGTGCCAGCAGCCTCGGGTCTTATGGCTACACCTTC.